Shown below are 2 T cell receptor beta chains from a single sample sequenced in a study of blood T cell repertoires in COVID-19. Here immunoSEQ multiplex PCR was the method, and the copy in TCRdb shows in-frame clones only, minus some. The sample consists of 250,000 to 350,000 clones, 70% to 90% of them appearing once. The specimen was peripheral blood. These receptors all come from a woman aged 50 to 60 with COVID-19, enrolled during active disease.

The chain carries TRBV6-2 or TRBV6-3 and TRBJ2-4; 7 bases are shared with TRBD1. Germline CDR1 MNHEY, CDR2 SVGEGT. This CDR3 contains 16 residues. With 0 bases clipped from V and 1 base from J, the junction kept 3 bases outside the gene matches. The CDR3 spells CASSYSAQGAKNIQYF. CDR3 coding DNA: TGTGCCAGCAGTTACTCAGCACAGGGGGCCAAAAACATTCAGTACTTC.

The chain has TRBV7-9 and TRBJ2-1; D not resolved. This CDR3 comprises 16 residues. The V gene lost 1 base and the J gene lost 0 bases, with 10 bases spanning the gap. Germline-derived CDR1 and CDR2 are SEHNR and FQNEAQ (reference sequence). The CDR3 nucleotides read TGTGCCAGCAGCTTAGATCAGGCCAGCTCCTACAATGAGCAGTTCTTC. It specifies CASSLDQASSYNEQFF.